This T cell receptor (beta chain) originates from a study of blood T cell repertoires in COVID-19. Source study methods: Nucleated cell counts were estimated from reference gene primer amplification. The table came from immunoSEQ multiplex PCR; TCRdb's copy has only in-frame clones and leaves some out. That table furnishes V, J and clone size, whereas the DNA furnished D and trimming. The sample has approximately 81,000 clones; almost 85% are singletons. V was trimmed by 4 bases and J by 5 bases, leaving 12 bases between them. The CDR3 is made up of 13 amino acids. Looked up from germline, CDR1 is LGHDT and CDR2 is YNNKEL (reference sequence).

The sequenced sample consisted of peripheral blood. This TCR was recovered from a human donor in a cohort sampled during active COVID-19. The chain employs TRBV3-1 (or the pseudogene TRBV3-2) and TRBJ2-7; D gene ambiguous. Here the CDR3 reads CASSPSLRNEQYF. CDR3 nucleotides: TGTGCCAGCAGCCCGTCCTTGAGGAACGAGCAGTACTTC.